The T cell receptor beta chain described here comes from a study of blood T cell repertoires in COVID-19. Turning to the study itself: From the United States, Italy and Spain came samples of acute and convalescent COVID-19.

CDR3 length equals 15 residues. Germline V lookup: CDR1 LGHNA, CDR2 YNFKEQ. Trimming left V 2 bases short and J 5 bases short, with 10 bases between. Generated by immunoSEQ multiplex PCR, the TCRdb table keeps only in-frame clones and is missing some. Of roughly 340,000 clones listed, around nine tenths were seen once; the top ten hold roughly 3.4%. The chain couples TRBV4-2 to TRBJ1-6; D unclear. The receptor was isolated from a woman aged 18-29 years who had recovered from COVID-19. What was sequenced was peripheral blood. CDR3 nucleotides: TGTGCCAGCAGCCAATGGCTCCATAATAATTCACCCCTCCACTTT. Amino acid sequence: CASSQWLHNNSPLHF.